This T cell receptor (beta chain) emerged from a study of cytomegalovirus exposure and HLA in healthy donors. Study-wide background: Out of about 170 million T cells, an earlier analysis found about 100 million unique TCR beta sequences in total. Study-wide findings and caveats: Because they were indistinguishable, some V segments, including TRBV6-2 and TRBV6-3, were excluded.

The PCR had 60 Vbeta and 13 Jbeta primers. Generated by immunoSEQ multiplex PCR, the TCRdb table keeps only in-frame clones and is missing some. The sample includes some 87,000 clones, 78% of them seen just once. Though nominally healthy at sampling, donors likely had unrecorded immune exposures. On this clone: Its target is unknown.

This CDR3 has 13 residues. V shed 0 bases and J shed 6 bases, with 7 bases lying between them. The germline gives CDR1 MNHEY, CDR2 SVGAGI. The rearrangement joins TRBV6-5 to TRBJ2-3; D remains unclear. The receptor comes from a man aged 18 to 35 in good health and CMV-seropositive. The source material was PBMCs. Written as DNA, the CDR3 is TGTGCCAGCAGTTACTCAACGGGTGATACGCAGTATTTT. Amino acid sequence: CASSYSTGDTQYF.